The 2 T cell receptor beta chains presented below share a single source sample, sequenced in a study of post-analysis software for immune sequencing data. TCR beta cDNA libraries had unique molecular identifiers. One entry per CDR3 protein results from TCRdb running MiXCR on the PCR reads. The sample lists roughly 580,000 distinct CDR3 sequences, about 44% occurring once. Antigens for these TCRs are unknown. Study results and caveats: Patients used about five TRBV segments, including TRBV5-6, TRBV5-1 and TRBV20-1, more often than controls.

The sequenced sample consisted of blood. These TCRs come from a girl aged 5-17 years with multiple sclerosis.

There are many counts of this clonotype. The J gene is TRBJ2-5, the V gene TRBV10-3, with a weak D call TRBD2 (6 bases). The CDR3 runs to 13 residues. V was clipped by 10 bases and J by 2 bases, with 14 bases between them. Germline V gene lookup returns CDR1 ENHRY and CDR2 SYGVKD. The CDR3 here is CASRRDFQETQYF. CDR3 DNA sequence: TGTGCCAGCAGGCGGGACTTTCAAGAGACCCAGTACTTC.

CDR3 in DNA: TGTGCCATCAGTGATGCGACTAGCGGGTACAATGAGCAGTTCTTC. Translation: CAISDATSGYNEQFF. The chain combines TRBV10-3 with TRBJ2-1; 10 positions match TRBD2. Germline V CDR1 and CDR2: ENHRY, SYGVKD. Trimming took 3 bases from V and 4 from J; bases not matched to a gene: 3. This CDR3 is 15 amino acids long.